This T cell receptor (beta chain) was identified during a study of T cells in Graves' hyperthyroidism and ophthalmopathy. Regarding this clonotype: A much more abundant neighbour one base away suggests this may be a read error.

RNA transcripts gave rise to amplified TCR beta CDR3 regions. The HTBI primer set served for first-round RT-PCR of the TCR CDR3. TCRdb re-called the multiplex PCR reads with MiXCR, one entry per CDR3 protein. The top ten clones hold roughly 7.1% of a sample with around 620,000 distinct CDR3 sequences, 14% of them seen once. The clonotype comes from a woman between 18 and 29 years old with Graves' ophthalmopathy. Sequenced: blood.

The CDR3 loop reads CASSKTSGRAYNEQYF. CDR3 nucleotides: TGTGCCAGCAGCAAGACTAGCGGGAGGGCCTACAATGAGCAGTACTTC. V usage is TRBV7-3 and J usage is TRBJ2-1, with 14 positions matching TRBD2. The DNA end is a closer match to TRBJ2-7, so the J assignment may be wrong. The CDR3 contains 16 residues. Germline V gene lookup returns CDR1 SGHTA and CDR2 FQGTGA.